This T cell receptor (beta chain) was found in a study of T-cell reconstitution after alpha-beta-depleted transplantation in children. The CDR3 has 15 amino acids. J lost 4 bases, V lost 5 bases, and 8 bases had no gene match. For TCRbeta, the library was prepared with unique molecular identifiers. TCRdb reprocessed the PCR reads via MiXCR and lists one record per CDR3 protein. The sample lists approximately 110,000 distinct CDR3 sequences, around 10% seen once, with less than 40% in the top ten. This specimen was PBMCs, taken before TCRalphabeta/CD19-depleted stem cell transplant. The chain carries TRBV12-3 or TRBV12-4 and TRBJ1-2; the match to TRBD1 covers 9 bases. This TCR was recovered from a boy aged 2-15 years with acute lymphoblastic leukemia, due to receive a stem cell transplant. In nucleotides, the CDR3 is TGTGCCAGCAGTGTGGAACAGGGGGCCCTCTATGGCTACACCTTC. Its protein is CASSVEQGALYGYTF.